This TCR beta chain came from a study of cytomegalovirus exposure and HLA in healthy donors. The CDR3 runs 15 residues. Germline V gives CDR1 SGHVS, CDR2 FNYEAQ. V gave up 5 bases and J gave up 4 bases; unmatched junction bases: 5. This clone appeared a few times. PCR was performed using 60 Vbeta and 13 Jbeta primers. Measured with immunoSEQ multiplex PCR; TCRdb has only the in-frame clones, and not every one. This sample has under 200,000 clones, with 9.5% to 15% found just once. The V call is TRBV7-6, the J call TRBJ2-3, with 11 bases matching TRBD2. The sequence was obtained from a man in his forties or fifties in good health and CMV-seropositive. Material for sequencing was PBMCs. The CDR3 DNA follows: TGTGCCAGCAGCCGTAGCGGGGGGGCCGCAGATACGCAGTATTTT. Protein sequence: CASSRSGGAADTQYF.